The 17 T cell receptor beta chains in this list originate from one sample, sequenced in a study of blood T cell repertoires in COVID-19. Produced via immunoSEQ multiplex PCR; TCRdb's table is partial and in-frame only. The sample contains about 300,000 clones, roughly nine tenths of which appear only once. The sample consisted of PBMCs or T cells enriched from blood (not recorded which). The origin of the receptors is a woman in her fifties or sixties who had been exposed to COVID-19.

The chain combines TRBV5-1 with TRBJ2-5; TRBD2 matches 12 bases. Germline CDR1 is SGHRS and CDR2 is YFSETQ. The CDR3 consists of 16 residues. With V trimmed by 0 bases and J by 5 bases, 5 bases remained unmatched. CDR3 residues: CASSLASTSGGETQYF. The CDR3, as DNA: TGCGCCAGCAGCTTGGCCTCGACTAGCGGGGGCGAGACCCAGTACTTC.

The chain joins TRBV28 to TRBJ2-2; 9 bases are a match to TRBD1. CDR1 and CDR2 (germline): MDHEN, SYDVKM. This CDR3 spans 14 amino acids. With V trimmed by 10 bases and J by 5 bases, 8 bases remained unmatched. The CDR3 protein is CAISTGGWTGELFF. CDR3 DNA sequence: TGTGCCATCAGCACAGGGGGCTGGACCGGGGAGCTGTTTTTT.

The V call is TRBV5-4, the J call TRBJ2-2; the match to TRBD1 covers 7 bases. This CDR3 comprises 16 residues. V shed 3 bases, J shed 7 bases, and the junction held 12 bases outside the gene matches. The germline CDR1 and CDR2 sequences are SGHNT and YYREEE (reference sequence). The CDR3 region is CASSSREGAISGELFF. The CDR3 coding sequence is TGTGCCAGCAGCTCGCGTGAGGGGGCAATAAGCGGGGAGCTGTTTTTT.

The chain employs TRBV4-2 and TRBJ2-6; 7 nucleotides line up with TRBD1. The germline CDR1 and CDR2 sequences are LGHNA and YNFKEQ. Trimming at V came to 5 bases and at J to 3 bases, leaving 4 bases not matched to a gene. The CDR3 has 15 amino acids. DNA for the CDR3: TGTGCCAGCAGCACACAGGGGAGTGGGGCCAACGTCCTGACTTTC. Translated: CASSTQGSGANVLTF.

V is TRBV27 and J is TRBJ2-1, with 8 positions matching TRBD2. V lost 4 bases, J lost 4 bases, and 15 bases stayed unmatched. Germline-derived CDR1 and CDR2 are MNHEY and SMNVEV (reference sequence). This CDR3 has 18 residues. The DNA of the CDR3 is TGTGCCAGCAGTTCCAGGCGGGTTGGTAGCGGGGCATACAATGAGCAGTTCTTC. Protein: CASSSRRVGSGAYNEQFF.

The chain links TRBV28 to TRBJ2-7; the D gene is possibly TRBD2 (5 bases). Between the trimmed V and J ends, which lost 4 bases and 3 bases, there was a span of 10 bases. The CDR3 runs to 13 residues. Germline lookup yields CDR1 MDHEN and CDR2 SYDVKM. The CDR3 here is CASSSGISYEQYF. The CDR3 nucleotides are TGTGCCAGCAGTTCCGGGATTAGCTACGAGCAGTACTTC.

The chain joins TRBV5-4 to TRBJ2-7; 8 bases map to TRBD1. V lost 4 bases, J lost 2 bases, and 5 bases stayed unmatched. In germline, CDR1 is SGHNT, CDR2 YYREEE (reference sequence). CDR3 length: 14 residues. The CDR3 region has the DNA TGTGCCAGCAGCCAAGACAGGGGCACCTACGAGCAGTACTTC. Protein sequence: CASSQDRGTYEQYF.

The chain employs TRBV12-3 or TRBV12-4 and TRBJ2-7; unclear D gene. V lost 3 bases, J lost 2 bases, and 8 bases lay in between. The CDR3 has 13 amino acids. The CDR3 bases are TGTGCCAGCAGTTTCTCCGGTCCCTACGAGCAGTACTTC. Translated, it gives CASSFSGPYEQYF.

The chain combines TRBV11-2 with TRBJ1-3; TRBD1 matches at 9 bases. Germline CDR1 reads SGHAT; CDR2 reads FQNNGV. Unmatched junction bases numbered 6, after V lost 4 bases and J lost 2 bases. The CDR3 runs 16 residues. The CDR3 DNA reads TGTGCCAGCAGCTCCGGGACAGGGAGGACTGGAAACACCATATATTTT. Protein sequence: CASSSGTGRTGNTIYF.

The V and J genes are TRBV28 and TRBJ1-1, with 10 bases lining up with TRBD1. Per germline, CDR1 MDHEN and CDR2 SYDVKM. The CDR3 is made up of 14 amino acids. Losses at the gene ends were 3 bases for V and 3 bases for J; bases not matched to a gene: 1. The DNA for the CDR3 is TGTGCCAGCAGTTTGACAGGGGGCTACACTGAAGCTTTCTTT. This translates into CASSLTGGYTEAFF. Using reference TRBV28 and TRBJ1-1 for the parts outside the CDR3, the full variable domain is DVKVTQSSRYLVKRTGEKVFLECVQDMDHENMFWYRQDPGLGLRLIYFSYDVKMKEKGDIPEGYSVSREKKERFSLILESASTNQTSMYLCASSLTGGYTEAFFGQGTRLTVV.

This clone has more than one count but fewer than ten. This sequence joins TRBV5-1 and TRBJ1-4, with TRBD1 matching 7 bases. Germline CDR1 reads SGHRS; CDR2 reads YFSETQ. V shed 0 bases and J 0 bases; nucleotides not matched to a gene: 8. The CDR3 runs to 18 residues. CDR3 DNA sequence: TGCGCCAGCAGCTTGGGTGGGACAGTCGCTTCAACTAATGAAAAACTGTTTTTT. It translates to CASSLGGTVASTNEKLFF.

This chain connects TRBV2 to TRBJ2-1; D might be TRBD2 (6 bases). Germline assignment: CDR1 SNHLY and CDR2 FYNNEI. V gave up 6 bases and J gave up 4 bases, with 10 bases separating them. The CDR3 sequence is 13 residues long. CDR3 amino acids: CASRGDSYNEQFF. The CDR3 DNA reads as TGTGCCAGCAGGGGGGACTCATACAATGAGCAGTTCTTC.

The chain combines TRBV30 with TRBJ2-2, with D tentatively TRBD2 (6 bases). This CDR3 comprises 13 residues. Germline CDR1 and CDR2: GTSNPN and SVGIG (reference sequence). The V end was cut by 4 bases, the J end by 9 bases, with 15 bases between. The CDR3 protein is CAWNGGGTRELFF. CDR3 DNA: TGTGCCTGGAACGGCGGAGGGACCCGGGAGCTGTTTTTT.

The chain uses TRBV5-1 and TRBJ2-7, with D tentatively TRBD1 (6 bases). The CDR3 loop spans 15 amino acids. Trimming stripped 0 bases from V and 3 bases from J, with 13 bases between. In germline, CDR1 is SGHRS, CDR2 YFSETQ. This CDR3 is CASSLGGTNVYEQYF. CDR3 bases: TGCGCCAGCAGCTTGGGGGGGACAAACGTCTACGAGCAGTACTTC.

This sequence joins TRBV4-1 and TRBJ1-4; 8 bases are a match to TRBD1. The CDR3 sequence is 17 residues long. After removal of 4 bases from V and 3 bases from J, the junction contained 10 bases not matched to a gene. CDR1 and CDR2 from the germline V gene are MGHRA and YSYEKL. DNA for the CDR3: TGCGCCAGCAGCCCCGGGACAGGAGGAGGGGCTAATGAAAAACTGTTTTTT. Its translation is CASSPGTGGGANEKLFF.

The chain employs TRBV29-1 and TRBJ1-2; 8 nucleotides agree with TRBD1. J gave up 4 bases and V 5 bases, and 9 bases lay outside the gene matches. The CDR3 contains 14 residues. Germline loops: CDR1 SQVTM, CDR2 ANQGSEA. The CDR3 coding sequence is TGCAGCGTTAGTGGACAGGGACGGGTCTATGGCTACACCTTC. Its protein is CSVSGQGRVYGYTF.

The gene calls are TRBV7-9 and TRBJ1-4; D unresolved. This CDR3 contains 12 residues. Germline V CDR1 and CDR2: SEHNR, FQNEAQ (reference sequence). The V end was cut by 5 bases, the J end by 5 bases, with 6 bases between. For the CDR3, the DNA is TGTGCCAGCAGCCCGTTAAATGAAAAACTGTTTTTT. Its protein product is CASSPLNEKLFF.